The 25 T cell receptor beta chains reported below all come from one sample, sequenced in a study of blood T cell repertoires in COVID-19. The data were produced by immunoSEQ multiplex PCR, yet TCRdb's version contains in-frame clones alone and is incomplete. The sample yields hundreds of thousands of clones, roughly 91% seen once. The source material was PBMCs or T cells enriched from blood (not recorded which). All receptors derive from a man in his forties or fifties who had recovered from COVID-19.

This clone has just one count. The chain joins TRBV5-4 to TRBJ1-6, with D possibly matching TRBD1 (5 bases). The CDR3 has 18 amino acids. Germline CDR1 SGHNT, CDR2 YYREEE (reference sequence). Trimming took 6 bases from V and 7 from J, leaving 26 bases between them. The CDR3 protein is CASISGFVRVEGNSPLHF. CDR3 nucleotides: TGTGCCAGCATCTCAGGGTTCGTCAGGGTTGAAGGGAATTCACCCCTCCACTTT.

The chain joins TRBV10-2 to TRBJ1-2; D is unresolved. Germline CDR1 and CDR2: WSHSY and SAAADI. There are 14 residues in the CDR3. Trimming pared 3 bases from V and 3 bases from J, leaving 11 bases between. This chain's CDR3 is CASSDARRDYGYTF. The CDR3 DNA reads TGCGCCAGCAGTGACGCGAGGAGGGACTATGGCTACACCTTC.

The V and J genes are TRBV4-2 and TRBJ1-4, with a weak D call TRBD1 (5 bases). This CDR3 is 15 amino acids long. Germline values: CDR1 LGHNA, CDR2 YNFKEQ. Trimming stripped 0 bases from V and 6 bases from J, with 11 bases between. CDR3 sequence reads: CASSQDRQGYEKLFF. In DNA form, the CDR3 reads TGTGCCAGCAGCCAAGATCGGCAGGGCTATGAAAAACTGTTTTTT.

The V gene is TRBV7-9, the J gene TRBJ1-6; D gene ambiguous. This CDR3 spans 14 amino acids. Trimming removed 3 bases from V and 8 bases from J, with 11 bases in between. CDR1 is SEHNR and CDR2 is FQNEAQ in the germline V gene (reference sequence). This chain's CDR3 is CASSFGRGHSPLHF. CDR3 bases: TGTGCCAGCAGCTTCGGGAGAGGTCATTCACCCCTCCACTTT.

The chain is built from TRBV7-2 and TRBJ1-1; TRBD1 matches 9 bases. The CDR3 loop spans 15 amino acids. Germline V CDR1 and CDR2: SGHTA, FQGNSA. Trimming took 3 bases from V and 1 from J; bases not matched to a gene: 3. CDR3 sequence: CASSLRTGENTEAFF. As DNA, the CDR3 is TGTGCCAGCAGCTTGCGGACAGGGGAGAACACTGAAGCTTTCTTT.

On this clone: Other nucleotide sequences from this sample produce the same CDR3. CDR3: CASSPSGTYEQYF. The CDR3 region has the DNA TGCGCCAGCAGCCCCAGCGGTACCTACGAGCAGTACTTC. This chain joins TRBV5-1 and TRBJ2-7, with D maybe TRBD2 (5 bases). The CDR3 totals 13 residues. V gave up 4 bases and J gave up 2 bases, with 10 bases separating them. Germline CDR1 reads SGHRS; CDR2 reads YFSETQ.

The chain has TRBV3-1 (or the pseudogene TRBV3-2) and TRBJ1-3, with D uncertain. Germline assignment: CDR1 LGHDT and CDR2 YNNKEL (reference sequence). The CDR3 length is 11 residues. Deletions cut 0 bases from V and 16 bases from J, with 10 bases between. CDR3 protein: CASSQELHVYF. The CDR3 DNA is TGTGCCAGCAGCCAAGAACTCCATGTGTATTTT.

The J gene is TRBJ2-2, the V gene TRBV11-2; D unresolved. Germline CDR1 is SGHAT and CDR2 is FQNNGV. The CDR3 is 17 amino acids. Deletions cut 2 bases from V and 2 bases from J, with 15 bases between. The CDR3 nucleotides read TGTGCCAGCAGCTTAAAGAGGAGCCAGTTAAACACCGGGGAGCTGTTTTTT. It codes for CASSLKRSQLNTGELFF.

The CDR3 protein is CASSPWASRGREGRTDTQYF. The CDR3 DNA follows: TGCGCCAGCAGTCCCTGGGCTTCGCGAGGGCGGGAGGGTCGCACAGATACGCAGTATTTT. This chain links TRBV4-3 with TRBJ2-3, with TRBD2 identical over 9 bases. Looked up from germline, CDR1 is LGHNA and CDR2 is YSLEER. CDR3 length: 20 amino acids. J gave up 1 base and V 6 bases, and 20 bases lay outside the gene matches.

This clone turned up a few times. The chain couples TRBV11-3 to TRBJ1-3; D possibly corresponds to TRBD1 (5 bases). The V and J ends lost 5 bases and 1 base respectively, with 9 bases between them. Germline CDR1 reads SGHNT; CDR2 reads YENEEA. The CDR3 loop spans 14 amino acids. The CDR3 protein is CASSPDTSGNTIYF. The CDR3 bases are TGTGCCAGCAGCCCGGACACATCTGGAAACACCATATATTTT. Full variable domain (outside the CDR3, taken from reference TRBV11-3 and TRBJ1-3): EAGVVQSPRYKIIEKKQPVAFWCNPISGHNTLYWYLQNLGQGPELLIRYENEEAVDDSQLPKDRFSAERLKGVDSTLKIQPAELGDSAVYLCASSPDTSGNTIYFGEGSWLTVV.

This clone was observed a single time. The chain joins TRBV18 to TRBJ2-1; 7 nucleotides match TRBD1. The CDR3 has 15 residues. V gave up 6 bases and J gave up 12 bases; unmatched junction bases: 17. Germline CDR1 and CDR2: KGHSH and LQKENI. This CDR3 reads CASSQGVAPQGVQFF. The CDR3 DNA reads as TGTGCCAGCTCGCAGGGGGTAGCCCCTCAGGGGGTGCAGTTCTTC. Full variable domain (missing parts from reference TRBV18 and TRBJ2-1): NAGVMQNPRHLVRRRGQEARLRCSPMKGHSHVYWYRQLPEEGLKFMVYLQKENIIDESGMPKERFSAEFPKEGPSILRIQQVVRGDSAAYFCASSQGVAPQGVQFFGPGTRLTVL.

The V and J genes are TRBV11-3 and TRBJ2-2; D might be TRBD1 (5 bases). This CDR3 has 15 amino acids. Trimming cost V 6 bases and J 2 bases, with 13 bases left between them. Germline values: CDR1 SGHNT, CDR2 YENEEA. Here the CDR3 DNA reads TGTGCCAGCAGAATAGGGGCGAGTAACACCGGGGAGCTGTTTTTT. Translating it yields CASRIGASNTGELFF.

The CDR3 protein is CASSRSSYEQYF. The CDR3 DNA is TGTGCCAGCAGCCGGAGCTCCTACGAGCAGTACTTC. This sequence joins TRBV3-1 (or the pseudogene TRBV3-2) and TRBJ2-7, with D uncertain. V lost 4 bases and J lost 0, with 4 bases in between. The CDR3 is 12 amino acids. Germline-derived CDR1 and CDR2 are LGHDT and YNNKEL (reference sequence).

The gene calls are TRBV28 and TRBJ2-7, with TRBD1 identical over 8 bases. The V segment lost 8 bases and the J segment 1 base; nucleotides outside the gene matches: 10. The CDR3 sequence is 15 residues long. The germline V gene encodes CDR1 MDHEN and CDR2 SYDVKM. The DNA of the CDR3 is TGTGCCAGCGGAGAGGGACAGGCAAGTTCCTACGAGCAGTACTTC. Protein: CASGEGQASSYEQYF.

This clone showed up just a few times. This chain uses TRBV4-3 with TRBJ1-2; D is unresolved. Germline V gene sequence: CDR1 LGHNA, CDR2 YSLEER. V lost 0 bases, J lost 4 bases, and 12 bases lay in between. The CDR3 has 15 amino acids. CDR3 amino acids: CASSQERTGIYGYTF. The CDR3 DNA reads TGCGCCAGCAGCCAAGAAAGGACGGGGATCTATGGCTACACCTTC.

V and J are TRBV5-4 and TRBJ2-2, with 7 bases lining up with TRBD2. Germline lookup yields CDR1 SGHNT and CDR2 YYREEE (reference sequence). The V segment lost 3 bases and the J segment 7 bases; nucleotides outside the gene matches: 6. The CDR3 extends over 14 amino acids. In DNA, the CDR3 is TGTGCCAGCAGCTGGACTAGTTTGGGCGGGGAGCTGTTTTTT. It codes for CASSWTSLGGELFF.

The CDR3 coding sequence is TGTGCCAGCAGCCGACTAGCGGAGATCTCCTACGAGCAGTACTTC. This translates into CASSRLAEISYEQYF. The V gene is TRBV7-8, the J gene TRBJ2-7, with TRBD2 identical over 9 bases. CDR1 and CDR2 (germline): SGHVS, FQNEAQ. The CDR3 is made up of 15 amino acids. The V segment lost 5 bases and the J segment 0 bases; nucleotides outside the gene matches: 5.

V usage is TRBV6-1 and J usage is TRBJ1-6; TRBD1 aligns across 7 bases. V lost 2 bases to trimming and J lost 9 bases; unmatched junction nucleotides: 10. Germline values: CDR1 MNHNS, CDR2 SASEGT. The CDR3 spans 16 residues. The CDR3 coding sequence is TGTGCCAGCAGTGAATTGTCCAGGGGGGCAGGTTCACCCCTCCACTTT. Residues: CASSELSRGAGSPLHF.

This clone was seen more than once but under ten times. Additional DNA sequences in this sample encode the identical CDR3. The chain recombines TRBV19 with TRBJ2-7, with 11 nucleotides matching TRBD2. V was clipped by 5 bases and J by 4 bases; unmatched bases: 4. The CDR3 runs 14 residues. The germline V gene has CDR1 LNHDA and CDR2 SQIVND (reference sequence). For the CDR3, the DNA is TGTGCCAGTAGTCTAGCGGGAGGATGGTACGAGCAGTACTTC. As protein: CASSLAGGWYEQYF.

The rearrangement joins TRBV11-2 to TRBJ1-1; no clear D. This CDR3 has 11 amino acids. The germline CDR1 and CDR2 sequences are SGHAT and FQNNGV. V lost 3 bases and J lost 8, with 7 bases in between. The CDR3 reads CASSLGGEAFF. DNA for the CDR3: TGTGCCAGCAGCTTGGGAGGGGAAGCTTTCTTT.

This clone appeared a few times. This chain links TRBV7-8 with TRBJ1-2; D is unclear. Looked up from germline, CDR1 is SGHVS and CDR2 is FQNEAQ. CDR3 length equals 16 residues. Trimming cost V 1 base and J 8 bases, with 20 bases left between them. The CDR3 bases are TGTGCCAGCAGCTTAGGAGGGTCCGCGGGTCCGGGAGGCTACACCTTC. Residues: CASSLGGSAGPGGYTF.

V is TRBV19 and J is TRBJ1-3, with TRBD1 as a possible D gene (5 bases). CDR1 and CDR2 (germline): LNHDA, SQIVND (reference sequence). The CDR3 extends over 15 amino acids. Trimming removed 4 bases from V and 2 bases from J, with 12 bases in between. CDR3: CASSTQGSPGNTIYF. The CDR3 DNA reads TGTGCCAGTAGTACGCAGGGTTCTCCTGGAAACACCATATATTTT.

The chain has TRBV4-1 and TRBJ1-3; D call uncertain. The CDR3 runs 14 residues. Germline values: CDR1 MGHRA, CDR2 YSYEKL. The V end was cut by 1 base, the J end by 1 base, with 5 bases between. The CDR3 DNA sequence: TGCGCCAGCAGCCAAGTCCTTTCTGGAAACACCATATATTTT. It codes for CASSQVLSGNTIYF.

Turning to this clone: Other DNA sequences of this sample code for an identical CDR3. The chain carries TRBV5-1 and TRBJ1-5; 8 nucleotides match TRBD1. The length of the CDR3 is 14 residues. Germline-derived CDR1 and CDR2 are SGHRS and YFSETQ. Germline trimming cut 2 bases from V and 6 bases from J; bases unmatched to any gene: 4. CDR3 loop: CASSLGQGGQPQHF. In DNA form, the CDR3 reads TGCGCCAGCAGCTTAGGACAGGGAGGTCAGCCCCAGCATTTT.

The CDR3 DNA sequence: TGTGCCAGCAGCTTATCGTCTAACACTGAAGCTTTCTTT. Its protein product is CASSLSSNTEAFF. V and J are TRBV7-3 and TRBJ1-1, with D hard to call. V dropped 2 bases and J dropped 2 bases, with 6 bases sitting between them. The CDR3 has 13 amino acids. Germline V CDR1 and CDR2: SGHTA, FQGTGA.